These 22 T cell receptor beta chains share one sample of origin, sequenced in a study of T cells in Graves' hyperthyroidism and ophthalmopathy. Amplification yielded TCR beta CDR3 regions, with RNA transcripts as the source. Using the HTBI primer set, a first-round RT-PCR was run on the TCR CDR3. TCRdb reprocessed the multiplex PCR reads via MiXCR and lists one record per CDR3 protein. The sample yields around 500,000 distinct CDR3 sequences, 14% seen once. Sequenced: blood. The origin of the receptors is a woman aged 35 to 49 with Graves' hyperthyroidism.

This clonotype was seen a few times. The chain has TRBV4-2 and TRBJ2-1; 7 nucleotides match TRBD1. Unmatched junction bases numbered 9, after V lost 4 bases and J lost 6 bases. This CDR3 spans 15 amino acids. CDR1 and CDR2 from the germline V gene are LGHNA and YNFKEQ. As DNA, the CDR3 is TGTGCCAGCAGCCGCCGGGACAGTGGGACCAATGAGCAGTTCTTC. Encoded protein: CASSRRDSGTNEQFF.

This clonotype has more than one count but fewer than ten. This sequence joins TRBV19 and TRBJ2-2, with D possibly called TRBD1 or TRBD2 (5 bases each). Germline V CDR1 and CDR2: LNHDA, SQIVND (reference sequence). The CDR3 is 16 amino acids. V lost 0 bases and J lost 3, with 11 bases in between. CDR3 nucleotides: TGTGCCAGTAGTATAGAGGGACGAGCGGACACCGGGGAGCTGTTTTTT. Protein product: CASSIEGRADTGELFF.

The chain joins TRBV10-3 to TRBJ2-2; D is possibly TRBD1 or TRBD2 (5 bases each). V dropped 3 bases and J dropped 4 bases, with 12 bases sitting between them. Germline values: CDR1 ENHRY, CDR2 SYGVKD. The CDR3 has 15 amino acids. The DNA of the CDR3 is TGTGCCATCAGTGAATTGGGACGGACCACCGGGGAGCTGTTTTTT. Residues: CAISELGRTTGELFF.

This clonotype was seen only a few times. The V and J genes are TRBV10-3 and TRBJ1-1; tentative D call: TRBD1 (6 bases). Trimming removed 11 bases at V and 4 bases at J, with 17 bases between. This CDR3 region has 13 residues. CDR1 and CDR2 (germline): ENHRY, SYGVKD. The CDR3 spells CASGSGQPTEAFF. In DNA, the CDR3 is TGTGCCTCGGGAAGTGGACAGCCCACTGAAGCTTTCTTT.

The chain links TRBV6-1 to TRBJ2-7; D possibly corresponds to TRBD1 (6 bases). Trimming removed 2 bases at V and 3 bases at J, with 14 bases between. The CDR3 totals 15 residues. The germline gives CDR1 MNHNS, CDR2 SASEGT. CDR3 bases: TGTGCCAGCAGTGAACGAGCAGGGGTTAACTACGAGCAGTACTTC. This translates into CASSERAGVNYEQYF.

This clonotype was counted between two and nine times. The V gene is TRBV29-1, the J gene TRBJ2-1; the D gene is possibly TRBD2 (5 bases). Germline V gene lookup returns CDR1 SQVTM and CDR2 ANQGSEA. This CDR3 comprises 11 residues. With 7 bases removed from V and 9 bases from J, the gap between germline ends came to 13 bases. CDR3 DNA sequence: TGCAGCGCCCGTGAGGGCCCTGAGCAGTTCTTC. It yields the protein CSAREGPEQFF.

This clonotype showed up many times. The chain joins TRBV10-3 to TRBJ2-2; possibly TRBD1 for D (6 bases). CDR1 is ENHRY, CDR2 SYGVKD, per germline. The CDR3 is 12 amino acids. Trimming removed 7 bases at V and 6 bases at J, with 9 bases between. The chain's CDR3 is CAINDRSGELFF. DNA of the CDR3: TGTGCCATCAATGACAGGTCCGGGGAGCTGTTTTTT.

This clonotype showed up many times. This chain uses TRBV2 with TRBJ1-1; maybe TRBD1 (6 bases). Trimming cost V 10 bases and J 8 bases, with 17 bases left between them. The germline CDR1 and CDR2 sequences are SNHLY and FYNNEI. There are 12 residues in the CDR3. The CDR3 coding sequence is TGTGCCACCCTAGAGGACAGACAAGAAGCTTTCTTT. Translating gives CATLEDRQEAFF.

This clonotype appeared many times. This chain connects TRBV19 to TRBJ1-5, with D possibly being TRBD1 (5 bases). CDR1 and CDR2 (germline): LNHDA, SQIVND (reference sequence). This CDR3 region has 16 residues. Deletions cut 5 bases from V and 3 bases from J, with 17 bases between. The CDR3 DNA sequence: TGTGCCAGTAGTCCGGAGCAGGGAATTATCAATCAGCCCCAGCATTTT. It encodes CASSPEQGIINQPQHF.

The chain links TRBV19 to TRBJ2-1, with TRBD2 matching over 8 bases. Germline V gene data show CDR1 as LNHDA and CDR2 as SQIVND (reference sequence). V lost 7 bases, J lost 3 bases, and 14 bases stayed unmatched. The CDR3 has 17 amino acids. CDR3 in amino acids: CASTDTGLAGNYNEQFF. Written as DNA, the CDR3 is TGTGCCAGTACCGATACTGGGCTAGCGGGTAACTACAATGAGCAGTTCTTC.

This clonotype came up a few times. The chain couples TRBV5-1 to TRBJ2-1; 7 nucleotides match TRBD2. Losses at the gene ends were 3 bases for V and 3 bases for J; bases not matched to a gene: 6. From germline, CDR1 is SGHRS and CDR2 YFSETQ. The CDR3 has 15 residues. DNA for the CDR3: TGCGCCAGCAGCTATCCCGGGACTAACTACAATGAGCAGTTCTTC. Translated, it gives CASSYPGTNYNEQFF.

This CDR3 is CAWGRGREQYF. The DNA of the CDR3 is TGTGCCTGGGGGAGGGGGCGTGAGCAGTACTTC. The chain has TRBV30 and TRBJ2-7; possibly TRBD1 or TRBD2 for D (7 bases each). Trimming removed 5 bases from V and 7 bases from J, with 12 bases in between. Per the germline V gene, CDR1 is GTSNPN and CDR2 is SVGIG (reference sequence). The CDR3 loop spans 11 amino acids.

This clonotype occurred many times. The CDR3, as DNA: TGTGCCAGCAGAGAGAGGGGGACCAACGAGCAGTACTTC. It codes for CASRERGTNEQYF. This rearrangement joins TRBV28 to TRBJ2-7, with D maybe TRBD1 (6 bases). The CDR3 is 13 amino acids. CDR1 and CDR2 (germline): MDHEN, SYDVKM. V lost 6 bases and J 5 bases, leaving 14 bases between the germline ends.

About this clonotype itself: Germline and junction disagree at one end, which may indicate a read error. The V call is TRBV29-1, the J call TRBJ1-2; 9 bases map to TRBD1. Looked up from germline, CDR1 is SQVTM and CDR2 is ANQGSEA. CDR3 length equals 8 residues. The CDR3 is CSVPGQGF. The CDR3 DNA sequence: TGCAGCGTTCCGGGACAGGGCTTC. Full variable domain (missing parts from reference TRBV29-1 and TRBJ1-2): SAVISQKPSRDICQRGTSLTIQCQVDSQVTMMFWYRQQPGQSLTLIATANQGSEATYESGFVIDKFPISRPNLTFSTLTVSNMSPEDSSIYLCSVPGQGFGSGTRLTVV.

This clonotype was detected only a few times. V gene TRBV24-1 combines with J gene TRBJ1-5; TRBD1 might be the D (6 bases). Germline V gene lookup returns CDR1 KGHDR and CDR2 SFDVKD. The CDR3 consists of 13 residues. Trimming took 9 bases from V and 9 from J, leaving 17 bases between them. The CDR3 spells CATGGQGDLPQHF. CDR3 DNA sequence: TGTGCCACCGGGGGGCAGGGCGATTTGCCCCAGCATTTT.

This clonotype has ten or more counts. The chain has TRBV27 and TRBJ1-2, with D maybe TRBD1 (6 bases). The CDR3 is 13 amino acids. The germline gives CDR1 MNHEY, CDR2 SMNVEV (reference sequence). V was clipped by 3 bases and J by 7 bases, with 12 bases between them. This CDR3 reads CASSLNREFGYTF. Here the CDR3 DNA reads TGTGCCAGCAGTTTGAACAGGGAGTTTGGCTACACCTTC.

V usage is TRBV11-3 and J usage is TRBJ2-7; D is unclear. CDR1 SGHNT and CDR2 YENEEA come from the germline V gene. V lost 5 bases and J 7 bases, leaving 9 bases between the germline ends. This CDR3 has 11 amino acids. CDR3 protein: CASSTRLEQYF. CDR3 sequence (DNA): TGTGCCAGCAGCACCCGTCTGGAGCAGTACTTC.

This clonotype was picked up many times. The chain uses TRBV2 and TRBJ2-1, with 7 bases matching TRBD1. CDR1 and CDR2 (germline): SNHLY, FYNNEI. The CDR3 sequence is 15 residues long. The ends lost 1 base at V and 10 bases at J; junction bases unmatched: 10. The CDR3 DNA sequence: TGTGCCAGCAGTGAAGGACAGGGCGGGCCACGGGAGCAGTTCTTC. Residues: CASSEGQGGPREQFF. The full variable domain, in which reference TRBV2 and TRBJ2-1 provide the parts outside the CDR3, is EPEVTQTPSHQVTQMGQEVILRCVPISNHLYFYWYRQILGQKVEFLVSFYNNEISEKSEIFDDQFSVERPDGSNFTLKIRSTKLEDSAMYFCASSEGQGGPREQFFGPGTRLTVL.

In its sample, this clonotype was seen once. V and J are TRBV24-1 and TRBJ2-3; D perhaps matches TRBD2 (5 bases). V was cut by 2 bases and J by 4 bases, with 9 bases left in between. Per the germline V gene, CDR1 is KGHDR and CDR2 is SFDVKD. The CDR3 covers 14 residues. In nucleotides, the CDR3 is TGTGCCACCAGTGATTCTGGGAGCGCAGATACGCAGTATTTT. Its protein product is CATSDSGSADTQYF.

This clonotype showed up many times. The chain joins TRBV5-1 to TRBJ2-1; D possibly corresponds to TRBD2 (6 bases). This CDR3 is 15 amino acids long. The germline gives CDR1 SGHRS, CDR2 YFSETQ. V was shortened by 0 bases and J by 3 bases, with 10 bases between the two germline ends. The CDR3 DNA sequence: TGCGCCAGCAGCTTGGCGGAGGGTGACTACAATGAGCAGTTCTTC. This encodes CASSLAEGDYNEQFF.

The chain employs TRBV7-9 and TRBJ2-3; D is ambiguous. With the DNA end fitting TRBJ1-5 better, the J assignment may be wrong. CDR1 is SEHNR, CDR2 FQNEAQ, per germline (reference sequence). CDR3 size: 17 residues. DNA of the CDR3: TGTGCCAGCAGCCCTGATAGGAGTGGACTACCCACGCATACGCAGCATTTT. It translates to CASSPDRSGLPTHTQHF.

CDR3: CATSDPRTGGANTGELFF. The CDR3 coding sequence is TGTGCCACCAGTGATCCTCGGACAGGGGGCGCGAACACCGGGGAGCTGTTTTTT. V gene TRBV24-1 combines with J gene TRBJ2-2; 11 bases are a match to TRBD1. V lost 3 bases and J lost 0; bases outside the gene matches: 5. Germline-derived CDR1 and CDR2 are KGHDR and SFDVKD. The CDR3 contains 18 residues.